Each of the 2 T cell receptor beta chains below was sequenced from the same sample in a study of identical twins. TCRdb re-derived calls from the 5' RACE reads in MiXCR, one entry per CDR3 protein. The sample contains roughly 1,500,000 distinct CDR3 sequences, roughly a third of which appear only once. Sequenced material: cord blood. All receptors derive from a newborn girl in good health.

The chain employs TRBV27 and TRBJ2-2, with D perhaps matching TRBD2 (6 bases). Trimming stripped 3 bases from V and 6 bases from J, with 8 bases between. The CDR3 runs to 13 residues. Germline CDR1 is MNHEY and CDR2 is SMNVEV (reference sequence). The CDR3 sequence is CASSFWEAGELFF. The DNA for the CDR3 is TGTGCCAGCAGTTTTTGGGAGGCCGGGGAGCTGTTTTTT.

This chain uses TRBV28 with TRBJ1-6; no definite D call. Between the trimmed V and J ends, which lost 3 bases and 0 bases, there was a span of 18 bases. CDR3 length equals 19 residues. Germline V gene sequence: CDR1 MDHEN, CDR2 SYDVKM. The CDR3 DNA reads TGTGCCAGCAGTTTGGTTCGGGAGAGGCGGTTCTCCTATAATTCACCCCTCCACTTT. This translates into CASSLVRERRFSYNSPLHF.